The clone carrying this T cell receptor beta chain showed up just a few times. The antigen remains unidentified. The data belong to a study of vaccination and CD4 T cells after COVID-19. Sequencing of DNA taken from cultured CD4+ T cells relied on the Oncomine TCR Beta short-read assay. TCRdb analysed the PCR reads with MiXCR anew, one entry per CDR3 protein. The sample shows 15,000 to 20,000 distinct CDR3 sequences, about 32% of them seen only once. Treatment specified: roughly ten-day PBMC culture with coronavirus spike peptide pools or control peptides (ViraFEST assay). With 8.5 to 10 ug/ml peptide pools and approximately 10 IU/ml IL-2, PBMCs were cultured at about 2.2 million per well. Germline CDR1 reads SEHNR; CDR2 reads FQNEAQ (reference sequence). V was cut by 2 bases and J by 4 bases, with 11 bases left in between. The CDR3 spans 14 residues.

Sequencing used cultured CD4+ T cells from blood. The chain joins TRBV7-9 to TRBJ1-1; tentative D call: TRBD1 (6 bases). The clonotype originates from a human donor with COVID-19. This CDR3 reads CASSLTGKGTEAFF. CDR3 DNA sequence: TGTGCCAGCAGCTTAACAGGGAAGGGCACTGAAGCTTTCTTT.